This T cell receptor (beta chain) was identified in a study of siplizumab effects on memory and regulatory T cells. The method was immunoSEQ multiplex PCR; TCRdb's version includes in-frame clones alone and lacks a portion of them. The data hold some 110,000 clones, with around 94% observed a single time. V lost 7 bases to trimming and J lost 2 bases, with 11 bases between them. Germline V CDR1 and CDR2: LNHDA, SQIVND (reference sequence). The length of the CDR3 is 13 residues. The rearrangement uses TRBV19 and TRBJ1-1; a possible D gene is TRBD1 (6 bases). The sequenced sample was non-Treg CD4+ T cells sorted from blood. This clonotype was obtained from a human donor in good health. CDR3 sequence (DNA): TGTGCCAGTAAGCAGGGGAAAAACACTGAAGCTTTCTTT. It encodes CASKQGKNTEAFF.